This T cell receptor (beta chain) was captured in a study of blood T cell repertoires in COVID-19. Study background: T cells, B-cell-depleted T cells, or PBMCs provided the cDNA or gDNA that served as material.

Original processing notes: Amplification with reference gene primers provided the estimates of nucleated cell counts. The assay was immunoSEQ multiplex PCR, and TCRdb's table has in-frame clones only and misses some. V and J calls and clone size are given by that table; D and trimming were obtained from the DNA. The sample contains about 370,000 clones, approximately 90% of which appear only once. V was pared by 5 bases and J by 3 bases, with 16 bases between. The CDR3 is made up of 15 amino acids. Per the germline V gene, CDR1 is SGHTA and CDR2 is FQGNSA. Sequenced: PBMCs or T cells enriched from blood (not recorded which). This chain connects TRBV7-2 to TRBJ1-1; TRBD1 is a possible D gene (5 bases). The receptor comes from a man younger than 30 who had recovered from COVID-19. The CDR3 coding sequence is TGTGCCAGCAGCCCGCAGGGAGGTAGGGACACTGAAGCTTTCTTT. As protein: CASSPQGGRDTEAFF.